These T cell receptor beta chains were read from a single sample in a study of identifying expanded T cells in peripheral blood. The protocol was immunoSEQ multiplex PCR, while the TCRdb copy is restricted to in-frame clones and leaves out a portion. The data hold about 90,000 clones, with 75% to 90% observed a single time. Sequenced input: blood. These receptors all stem from a person between 18 and 75 years old in good health. Both conserved end residues are part of each CDR3.

V: TRBV6-1
J: TRBJ1-1
CDR3: CASRGNEGVNTEAFF

V: TRBV7-6
J: TRBJ1-4
CDR3: CASSLAPGSATNEKLFF

V: TRBV27
J: TRBJ1-4
CDR3: CASSFRRGLTNEKLFF

V: TRBV19
J: TRBJ1-5
CDR3: CASSIQAGFNQPQHF

V: TRBV27
J: TRBJ1-6
CDR3: CASRGQGNSPLHF

V: TRBV2
J: TRBJ1-1
CDR3: CASSEEVTEAFF

V: TRBV19
J: TRBJ1-4
CDR3: CAIKGDTNEKLFF

V: TRBV5-5
J: TRBJ2-7
CDR3: CASSFNTIEQYF

V: TRBV7-2
J: TRBJ2-2
CDR3: CASSWWASGGSFNTGELFF

V: TRBV7-9
J: TRBJ2-4
CDR3: CASSLAPLALAKNIQYF

V: TRBV7-8
J: TRBJ2-7
CDR3: CASSPRDREYEQYF

V: TRBV5-1
J: TRBJ1-2
CDR3: CASKGKLWGFDYDYTF

V: TRBV7-2
J: TRBJ2-1
CDR3: CASSQFAGGSDEQFF

V: TRBV5-5
J: TRBJ1-2
CDR3: CASSLRDSYGYTF

V: TRBV6-5
J: TRBJ2-2
CDR3: CASSYSIIGGTGELFF

V: TRBV4-1
J: TRBJ1-2
CDR3: CASSQSVAVNYGYTF

V: TRBV4-3
J: TRBJ1-5
CDR3: CASSQTQGNQPQHF

V: TRBV19
J: TRBJ1-2
CDR3: CASSLRGQGGYTF

V: TRBV5-4
J: TRBJ1-1
CDR3: CASSFVNTEAFF

V: TRBV6-5
J: TRBJ2-4
CDR3: CASSLDSFGNIQYF

V: TRBV7-9
J: TRBJ1-2
CDR3: CASSLALGRGNGYTF

V: TRBV7-2
J: TRBJ1-2
CDR3: CASSPQGPLNYGYTF

V: TRBV7-2
J: TRBJ2-2
CDR3: CASRPNRDTGELFF

V: TRBV9
J: TRBJ1-1
CDR3: CASSVEDWEHTEAFF

V: TRBV6-1
J: TRBJ1-4
CDR3: CASSGQGSRGEKLFF

V: TRBV15
J: TRBJ2-3
CDR3: CATSRRTGTDTQYF

V: TRBV5-1
J: TRBJ2-6
CDR3: CASRMWDMTSGANVLTF

V: TRBV5-6
J: TRBJ2-6
CDR3: CASRRLSGSGANVLTF

V: TRBV7-9
J: TRBJ2-1
CDR3: CASSPIGSGGAEEQFF

V: TRBV5-5
J: TRBJ1-3
CDR3: CASSQGPNSGNTIYF

V: TRBV30
J: TRBJ2-3
CDR3: CAWSRTIGGTDTQYF

V: TRBV11-3
J: TRBJ2-3
CDR3: CASSNQVADTQYF

V: TRBV30
J: TRBJ1-3
CDR3: CAWAGAGNTIYF

V: TRBV14
J: TRBJ2-6
CDR3: CASSQAGAGANVLTF

V: TRBV2
J: TRBJ1-2
CDR3: CASSGPFPTGSGGYTF

V: TRBV7-9
J: TRBJ2-7
CDR3: CASSSYGRAGGVEQYF

V: TRBV5-4
J: TRBJ1-2
CDR3: CASSSIQGAFGYTF

V: TRBV19
J: TRBJ2-5
CDR3: CASSIVRTGQETQYF

V: TRBV7-2
J: TRBJ1-1
CDR3: CASRPGRNTEAFF

V: TRBV6-5
J: TRBJ2-1
CDR3: CASSSPGAGENEQFF

V: TRBV29-1
J: TRBJ2-7
CDR3: CSVSPPLAGGSTYSYEQYF

V: TRBV12-5
J: TRBJ1-1
CDR3: CASGLGLLGAFF

V: TRBV2
J: TRBJ1-1
CDR3: CASSERGEVTEAFF

V: TRBV11-2
J: TRBJ1-5
CDR3: CASSLDHQPQHF

V: TRBV27
J: TRBJ1-1
CDR3: CASSSTGGAEAFF

V: TRBV7-9
J: TRBJ1-2
CDR3: CASSLLGGNYGYTF

V: TRBV5-1
J: TRBJ1-1
CDR3: CASSLGGRVTEAFF

V: TRBV27
J: TRBJ2-3
CDR3: CASWTSADTQYF

V: TRBV27
J: TRBJ1-3
CDR3: CASSPAGSSGNTIYF

V: TRBV9
J: TRBJ1-5
CDR3: CASSARGGDQPQHF

V: TRBV19
J: TRBJ2-3
CDR3: CATRPSGTDTQYF

V: TRBV7-2
J: TRBJ2-1
CDR3: CASSFGPGQGLHNEQFF